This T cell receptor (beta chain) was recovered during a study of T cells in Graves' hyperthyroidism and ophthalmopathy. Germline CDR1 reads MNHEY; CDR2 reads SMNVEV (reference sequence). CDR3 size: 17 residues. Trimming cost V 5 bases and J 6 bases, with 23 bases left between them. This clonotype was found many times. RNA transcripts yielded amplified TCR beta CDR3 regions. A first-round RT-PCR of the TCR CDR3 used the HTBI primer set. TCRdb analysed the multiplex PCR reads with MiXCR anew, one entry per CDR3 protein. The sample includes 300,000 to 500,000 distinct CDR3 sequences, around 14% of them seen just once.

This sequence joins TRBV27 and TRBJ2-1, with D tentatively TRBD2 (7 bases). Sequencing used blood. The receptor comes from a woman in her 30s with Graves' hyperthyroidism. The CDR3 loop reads CASSPTQGGGRSNEQFF. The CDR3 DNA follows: TGTGCCAGCAGTCCAACACAGGGAGGGGGGCGGTCCAATGAGCAGTTCTTC.